This TCR beta chain was observed in a study of CD8 T cells in ankylosing spondylitis. TCR beta libraries were made by quantitative 5'-RACE with molecular barcodes. MiXCR, run by TCRdb on the 5' RACE reads, gives a single entry per CDR3 protein. Of about 300,000 distinct CDR3 sequences listed, around 10% are singletons. The junction had 4 bases not matched to a gene; V was cut back by 6 bases and J by 6 bases. The CDR3 has 12 residues. This clonotype was found many times. Its antigen is unknown. Study-level results: Disease-linked clones displayed a CD8+ phenotype and appeared relatively rarely in peripheral blood.

The TCR sequence derives from a female donor with ankylosing spondylitis or in good health (not recorded which). The specimen sequenced was blood, either unsorted or a sorted T cell fraction (not recorded which). J is TRBJ2-7 and V is TRBV12-3 or TRBV12-4; 8 bases agree with TRBD1. CDR3 in amino acids: CASSSTGGEQYF. CDR3 in DNA: TGTGCCAGCAGCTCTACAGGGGGCGAGCAGTACTTC.